This T cell receptor beta chain appears in the sequencing data of a study of cytomegalovirus exposure and HLA in healthy donors. This clone was observed a handful of times. The antigen remains unidentified. The germline V and J ends were trimmed by 2 bases and 1 base, with 9 bases remaining between them. CDR1 MNHNY and CDR2 SVGAGI come from the germline V gene (reference sequence). The CDR3 length is 14 residues. Findings and limits, study-wide: Later, an analysis found that TCR clusters from the first cohort tended to co-occur in the roughly 120 validation repertoires. Diagnosis of cytomegalovirus status made by the classifier reportedly showed high specificity and sensitivity. Cytomegalovirus association was assigned to approximately 160 TCR beta chains.

The method was immunoSEQ multiplex PCR; TCRdb's version includes in-frame clones alone and lacks a portion of them. The sample lists approximately 260,000 clones, around 86% occurring once. Sequences were obtained from PBMCs. The sequence was collected from a woman younger than 30 in good health and CMV-seronegative. The V and J genes are TRBV6-6 and TRBJ2-7; D perhaps matches TRBD2 (6 bases). The DNA of the CDR3 is TGTGCCAGCAGTTACGGGCGGGGATCCTACGAGCAGTACTTC. It specifies CASSYGRGSYEQYF.